Listed here are 30 T cell receptor beta chains from one sample, sequenced in a study of CXCR3-negative and CXCR3-positive naive CD8 T cells. 5' RACE with UMI labels generated the TRB cDNA libraries. TCRdb re-called the 5' RACE reads and catalogs CDR3 proteins one per entry, DNA excluded. Across about 90,000 distinct CDR3 sequences, the top ten clones capture 1.1% of the sample. Material: naive CXCR3- CD8+ T cells from blood. Documented subset: CD45RO-CCR7+CD27+CD95- naive CD8+ T cells lacking CXCR3 (TNR3-). The receptors derive from a human donor in good health. Some clones in this sample may be carry-over from other donors' samples.

The J gene is TRBJ1-1, the V gene TRBV10-1; TCRdb's assignment of TRBD1 cannot be checked, as there is no DNA. The CDR3 extends over 14 amino acids. Germline CDR1 is WNHNN and CDR2 is SYGVQD (reference sequence). CDR3 protein: CASSPGGDGAEAFF.

This chain uses TRBV7-3 with TRBJ2-2; TCRdb reports TRBD2, a call that lacks DNA to check it against. The CDR3 extends over 17 amino acids. The germline gives CDR1 SGHTA, CDR2 FQGTGA. CDR3: CASSYNYLSSGAGELFF.

The chain is built from TRBV18 and TRBJ1-1. Per germline, CDR1 KGHSH and CDR2 LQKENI. The CDR3 is 13 amino acids. The CDR3 here is CASSVDRNTEAFF. The whole variable domain, remainder taken from reference TRBV18 and TRBJ1-1, is NAGVMQNPRHLVRRRGQEARLRCSPMKGHSHVYWYRQLPEEGLKFMVYLQKENIIDESGMPKERFSAEFPKEGPSILRIQQVVRGDSAAYFCASSVDRNTEAFFGQGTRLTVV.

The CDR3 sequence is CAWNRDGYSYEQYF. The rearrangement links TRBV30 to TRBJ2-7; absent DNA, TCRdb's TRBD2 call cannot be checked. The CDR3 is 14 residues long. Germline V gene sequence: CDR1 GTSNPN, CDR2 SVGIG (reference sequence).

The CDR3 protein is CASSLDSTYNEQFF. The chain has TRBV28 and TRBJ2-1. The CDR3 totals 14 residues. Germline CDR1 is MDHEN and CDR2 is SYDVKM.

The V call is TRBV12-3 or TRBV12-4, the J call TRBJ2-7; without DNA, the TCRdb call of TRBD1 cannot be checked. CDR3 length equals 14 residues. The CDR3 region is CASSGGTGAYEQYF.

The chain carries TRBV29-1 and TRBJ1-2. CDR1 and CDR2 (germline): SQVTM, ANQGSEA. This CDR3 comprises 13 residues. The CDR3 is CSVDLGQNYGYTF.

The J gene is TRBJ2-1, the V gene TRBV7-6; lacking DNA, the TRBD2 call made by TCRdb goes unchecked. Germline V gives CDR1 SGHVS, CDR2 FNYEAQ. CDR3 length: 16 residues. CDR3 residues: CASSLGLAGGPHEQFF.

The chain joins TRBV7-2 to TRBJ2-1; the TRBD1 assignment by TCRdb is unverifiable without DNA. Germline assignment: CDR1 SGHTA and CDR2 FQGNSA. CDR3 length: 15 residues. CDR3 sequence: CASSPYGGSYNEQFF.

V usage is TRBV7-2 and J usage is TRBJ2-3; the D gene TCRdb calls, TRBD2, cannot be checked with no DNA. Germline CDR1 reads SGHTA; CDR2 reads FQGNSA. The CDR3 consists of 14 residues. The CDR3 sequence is CASSRLLSTDTQYF.

The genes are TRBV30 and TRBJ2-7; TCRdb's D call, TRBD1, is unchecked because there is no DNA. The CDR3 runs to 11 residues. From germline, CDR1 is GTSNPN and CDR2 SVGIG (reference sequence). CDR3 loop: CAWTGPVEQYF.

The chain carries TRBV7-3 and TRBJ2-3; lacking DNA, the TRBD2 call made by TCRdb goes unchecked. CDR1 is SGHTA and CDR2 is FQGTGA in the germline V gene. The CDR3 is 18 residues long. This CDR3 is CASSPSGGLERITDTQYF.

The chain has TRBV5-1 and TRBJ2-7; no DNA is available, so the TRBD1 call from TCRdb remains unchecked. CDR1 and CDR2 from the germline V gene are SGHRS and YFSETQ. The CDR3 runs to 15 residues. CDR3 protein: CASSPDRGPVNEQYF.

The chain uses TRBV4-3 and TRBJ2-5; TCRdb picks TRBD2, but there is no DNA to check that call. This CDR3 comprises 14 residues. CDR1 is LGHNA, CDR2 YSLEER, per germline. CDR3 protein: CASSLAGRQETQYF.

The chain employs TRBV5-4 and TRBJ2-1; no DNA is available, so the TRBD1 call from TCRdb remains unchecked. CDR1 and CDR2 (germline): SGHNT, YYREEE (reference sequence). The CDR3 sequence is 16 residues long. The CDR3 protein is CASSELRAGINNEQFF. Supplemented by reference TRBV5-4 and TRBJ2-1, the full variable domain reads ETGVTQSPTHLIKTRGQQVTLRCSSQSGHNTVSWYQQALGQGPQFIFQYYREEENGRGNFPPRFSGLQFPNYSSELNVNALELDDSALYLCASSELRAGINNEQFFGPGTRLTVL.

This rearrangement joins TRBV29-1 to TRBJ2-3; as DNA is missing, the TRBD1 call by TCRdb cannot be tested. The CDR3 covers 14 residues. Germline CDR1 SQVTM, CDR2 ANQGSEA. CDR3 region: CSATTGEFSDTQYF.

V gene TRBV20-1 combines with J gene TRBJ2-7. The CDR3 runs to 13 residues. Germline CDR1 reads DFQATT; CDR2 reads SNEGSKA (reference sequence). CDR3 sequence: CSARGRDSYEQYF.

The V gene is TRBV6-5, the J gene TRBJ1-3; the D call from TCRdb, TRBD1, cannot be confirmed without DNA. CDR1 is MNHEY, CDR2 SVGAGI, per germline. The CDR3 is 16 amino acids. The CDR3 loop is CASSSGQGDSGNTIYF.

The chain employs TRBV5-1 and TRBJ2-1; TCRdb reports TRBD2, a call that lacks DNA to check it against. The germline V gene has CDR1 SGHRS and CDR2 YFSETQ. The CDR3 contains 17 residues. CDR3 protein: CASSLELAGGSYNEQFF.

The chain recombines TRBV30 with TRBJ2-7; the TCRdb call, TRBD2, lacks DNA for checking. The germline V gene encodes CDR1 GTSNPN and CDR2 SVGIG (reference sequence). The CDR3 sequence is 12 residues long. The CDR3 region is CAWRLVSHEQYF.

The V call is TRBV29-1, the J call TRBJ1-2; the D call from TCRdb, TRBD1, cannot be confirmed without DNA. This CDR3 comprises 13 residues. The V gene's germline CDR1 is SQVTM and CDR2 ANQGSEA. The CDR3 region is CSAGQGPAYGYTF.

The genes are TRBV20-1 and TRBJ2-7; TCRdb selects TRBD2, and the lack of DNA leaves this call unchecked. The V gene's germline CDR1 is DFQATT and CDR2 SNEGSKA (reference sequence). This CDR3 is 16 amino acids long. The CDR3 is CSARKESSGSLAEQYF.

The chain uses TRBV6-5 and TRBJ2-1; TCRdb lists TRBD2, though no DNA is available to test this call. Germline-derived CDR1 and CDR2 are MNHEY and SVGAGI. This CDR3 has 15 amino acids. The CDR3 is CASSRLAGGLSEQFF.

This chain connects TRBV29-1 to TRBJ2-7; the TCRdb call, TRBD1, lacks DNA for checking. Germline V gene data show CDR1 as SQVTM and CDR2 as ANQGSEA. The CDR3 spans 14 residues. The CDR3 region is CSVVPTGVPYEQYF.

The chain joins TRBV2 to TRBJ2-7; TCRdb's D call of TRBD1 is untestable without DNA. This CDR3 spans 14 amino acids. Germline values: CDR1 SNHLY, CDR2 FYNNEI. CDR3 loop: CASLGAGNPYEQYF. Full variable domain (rest looked up from reference TRBV2 and TRBJ2-7): EPEVTQTPSHQVTQMGQEVILRCVPISNHLYFYWYRQILGQKVEFLVSFYNNEISEKSEIFDDQFSVERPDGSNFTLKIRSTKLEDSAMYFCASLGAGNPYEQYFGPGTRLTVT.

This sequence joins TRBV7-2 and TRBJ2-7; TCRdb picks TRBD1, but there is no DNA to check that call. Germline CDR1 is SGHTA and CDR2 is FQGNSA. The CDR3 is 14 residues long. The CDR3 sequence is CASSPTDPAYEQYF.

The chain employs TRBV28 and TRBJ2-3; the D gene TCRdb calls, TRBD1, cannot be checked with no DNA. CDR1 and CDR2 (germline): MDHEN, SYDVKM. The CDR3 loop spans 14 amino acids. CDR3 protein: CASSYTGGADTQYF. The entire variable domain, with the rest obtained from reference TRBV28 and TRBJ2-3, is as follows: DVKVTQSSRYLVKRTGEKVFLECVQDMDHENMFWYRQDPGLGLRLIYFSYDVKMKEKGDIPEGYSVSREKKERFSLILESASTNQTSMYLCASSYTGGADTQYFGPGTRLTVL.

V and J are TRBV5-6 and TRBJ1-1; TCRdb picks TRBD1, but there is no DNA to check that call. The germline V gene has CDR1 SGHDT and CDR2 YYEEEE. The CDR3 extends over 13 amino acids. The CDR3 here is CASSPGTASEAFF.

This chain uses TRBV2 with TRBJ1-2. The CDR3 is made up of 11 amino acids. CDR1 and CDR2 (germline): SNHLY, FYNNEI. The CDR3: CASSEYESYTF.

The genes are TRBV7-2 and TRBJ2-7. This CDR3 is built from 12 residues. Per germline, CDR1 SGHTA and CDR2 FQGNSA. CDR3 amino acids: CASSPDRYEQYF.